Following are 14 T cell receptor beta chains from one sample sequenced in a study of PD-1 blockade in classical Hodgkin lymphoma. Time point in this sample: cycle 4 day 1 (C4D1), after about 6 weeks of nivolumab. Every patient relapsed after autologous stem cell transplantation, and brentuximab vedotin exposure varied. The study purified CD4+ T cells from thawed PBMCs using magnetic negative selection. Libraries were prepared by immunoSEQ multiplex PCR; TCRdb keeps only in-frame clonotypes and omits some of them. The sample comprises around 12,000 clones, about 90% of which are singletons, and approximately 0.87% rests with the top ten. This material consisted of CD4+ T cells from blood, taken before the fourth cycle of nivolumab. Receptor source: a human donor with classical Hodgkin lymphoma.

This chain joins TRBV28 and TRBJ1-1; D is undetermined. The CDR3 spans 13 residues. CDR1 and CDR2 (germline): MDHEN, SYDVKM. V dropped 2 bases and J dropped 0 bases, with 4 bases sitting between them. The CDR3 DNA is TGTGCCAGCAGTTTACCCCTGAACACTGAAGCTTTCTTT. Protein sequence: CASSLPLNTEAFF.

In this sample, this clone turned up once. The chain joins TRBV18 to TRBJ1-1; D is possibly TRBD1 (5 bases). The CDR3 length is 17 residues. Germline lookup yields CDR1 KGHSH and CDR2 LQKENI. V was trimmed by 2 bases and J by 0 bases, leaving 16 bases between them. The CDR3 DNA reads TGTGCCAGCTCACCAATCGGGCCAGGGAGGATGAACACTGAAGCTTTCTTT. The encoded protein is CASSPIGPGRMNTEAFF. The complete variable domain, with remaining parts taken from reference TRBV18 and TRBJ1-1, reads NAGVMQNPRHLVRRRGQEARLRCSPMKGHSHVYWYRQLPEEGLKFMVYLQKENIIDESGMPKERFSAEFPKEGPSILRIQQVVRGDSAAYFCASSPIGPGRMNTEAFFGQGTRLTVV.

The J gene is TRBJ2-1, the V gene TRBV19; D is ambiguous. This CDR3 has 17 residues. Germline CDR1 reads LNHDA; CDR2 reads SQIVND (reference sequence). V shed 3 bases and J shed 0 bases, with 15 bases lying between them. The CDR3 DNA is TGTGCCAGTAGTATCGCCGGCCTGTTGAGCTCCTACAATGAGCAGTTCTTC. Its translation: CASSIAGLLSSYNEQFF. The full variable domain, with the rest looked up from reference TRBV19 and TRBJ2-1, is DGGITQSPKYLFRKEGQNVTLSCEQNLNHDAMYWYRQDPGQGLRLIYYSQIVNDFQKGDIAEGYSVSREKKESFPLTVTSAQKNPTAFYLCASSIAGLLSSYNEQFFGPGTRLTVL.

A single count supports this clone. The V and J genes are TRBV30 and TRBJ1-2; TRBD1 might be the D (5 bases). V was trimmed by 5 bases and J by 5 bases, leaving 27 bases between them. The CDR3 is 17 residues long. Germline lookup yields CDR1 GTSNPN and CDR2 SVGIG (reference sequence). The CDR3 DNA is TGTGCCTGGCTTCACGGGGGTACCGGGGGGTTGGCATATGGCTACACCTTC. Its protein is CAWLHGGTGGLAYGYTF.

The CDR3 DNA sequence: TGCGCCAGCAGCTTGGACGGGGGCACCTACGAGCAGTACTTC. It encodes CASSLDGGTYEQYF. This sequence joins TRBV5-1 and TRBJ2-7; D assignment may be TRBD1 or TRBD2 (6 bases each). The V gene's germline CDR1 is SGHRS and CDR2 YFSETQ. The CDR3 loop spans 14 amino acids. Trimming stripped 0 bases from V and 2 bases from J, with 9 bases between.

J is TRBJ2-4 and V is TRBV18; 11 bases line up with TRBD2. The V gene end was trimmed by 1 base and the J gene end by 8 bases; junction bases not matched to a gene: 13. Germline V gives CDR1 KGHSH, CDR2 LQKENI. CDR3 length equals 18 residues. CDR3 nucleotides: TGTGCCAGCTCACCACGAAGGACTAGCGGGCCTGGCAGGGACATTCAGTACTTC. Translated, it gives CASSPRRTSGPGRDIQYF.

V usage is TRBV2 and J usage is TRBJ1-5; 8 bases are a match to TRBD1. The CDR3 has 13 amino acids. Germline CDR1 SNHLY, CDR2 FYNNEI. V gave up 6 bases and J gave up 5 bases; unmatched junction bases: 3. The CDR3 region is CASRGQAHQPQHF. In DNA form, the CDR3 reads TGTGCCAGCAGGGGACAGGCCCATCAGCCCCAGCATTTT.

This clone came up once. CDR3 nucleotide sequence: TGCGCCAGCAGCCAAGATCGGGGAATCTCGGAGACCCAGTACTTC. This codes for CASSQDRGISETQYF. The chain recombines TRBV4-1 with TRBJ2-5; D might be TRBD2 (5 bases). V was shortened by 0 bases and J by 5 bases, with 13 bases between the two germline ends. The CDR3 is made up of 15 amino acids. Germline CDR1 MGHRA, CDR2 YSYEKL.

The chain couples TRBV10-3 to TRBJ2-7; D remains ambiguous. CDR1 and CDR2 (germline): ENHRY, SYGVKD. The CDR3 covers 16 residues. V was cut by 0 bases and J by 3 bases, with 15 bases left in between. CDR3 DNA: TGTGCCATCAGTGAGTCCCGGCTAGTAAAGGACTACGAGCAGTACTTC. Translated, it gives CAISESRLVKDYEQYF.

V is TRBV12-5 and J is TRBJ2-2; D is uncertain. Trimming cost V 0 bases and J 6 bases, with 2 bases left between them. The germline CDR1 and CDR2 sequences are LGHNT and FRNRAP. The CDR3 totals 12 residues. CDR3 coding DNA: TGTGCTAGTGGTTTGGTTCCCGGGGAGCTGTTTTTT. Translation gives CASGLVPGELFF.

The chain carries TRBV4-1 and TRBJ2-7; 12 bases line up with TRBD2. The CDR3 consists of 16 residues. V shed 1 base, J shed 7 bases, and the junction held 8 bases outside the gene matches. CDR1 MGHRA and CDR2 YSYEKL come from the germline V gene. The CDR3 sequence is CASSQALAGGRREQYF. For the CDR3, the DNA is TGCGCCAGCAGCCAAGCCCTAGCGGGGGGGCGGCGGGAGCAGTACTTC.

V and J are TRBV19 and TRBJ1-5; TRBD1 agrees at 10 bases. CDR1 is LNHDA, CDR2 SQIVND, per germline (reference sequence). The CDR3 runs to 14 residues. V shed 8 bases, J shed 2 bases, and the junction held 3 bases outside the gene matches. In nucleotides, the CDR3 is TGTGCCAGTTCCGGGACAGGGGGCAATCAGCCCCAGCATTTT. It specifies CASSGTGGNQPQHF.

This rearrangement joins TRBV7-8 to TRBJ2-3; 8 positions match TRBD1. Germline V gene data show CDR1 as SGHVS and CDR2 as FQNEAQ. The CDR3 spans 15 residues. The trim removed 1 base at V and 4 bases at J, leaving 4 bases unmatched. Here the CDR3 reads CASSLEQGAADTQYF. CDR3 bases: TGTGCCAGCAGCTTAGAGCAGGGGGCGGCAGATACGCAGTATTTT. Together with reference TRBV7-8 and TRBJ2-3, the CDR3 gives the full variable domain: GAGVSQSPRYKVAKRGQDVALRCDPISGHVSLFWYQQALGQGPEFLTYFQNEAQLDKSGLPSDRFFAERPEGSVSTLKIQRTQQEDSAVYLCASSLEQGAADTQYFGPGTRLTVL.

The V call is TRBV9, the J call TRBJ2-5, with 11 bases identical to TRBD2. Germline loops: CDR1 SGDLS, CDR2 YYNGEE. The CDR3 runs 15 residues. V lost 2 bases, J lost 4 bases, and 4 bases stayed unmatched. In nucleotides, the CDR3 is TGTGCCAGCAGCGTGGGGACTAGCGGTTTAGAGACCCAGTACTTC. Translated: CASSVGTSGLETQYF.